These 26 T cell receptor beta chains were sequenced from one sample in a study of shared clonotypes between healthy human individuals. Sequenced by immunoSEQ multiplex PCR; TCRdb stores in-frame clones only, minus some. The sample includes hundreds of thousands of clones, 96% of them seen just once. The specimen sequenced was naive CD4+ T cells sorted from blood. This sample's subset: CD45RA+ positively selected. These receptors originate from a woman aged 25 to 39 in good health.

The chain is built from TRBV11-3 and TRBJ2-5, with 9 bases matching TRBD2. This CDR3 contains 15 residues. With V trimmed by 1 base and J by 5 bases, 5 bases remained unmatched. Looked up from germline, CDR1 is SGHNT and CDR2 is YENEEA. The CDR3 nucleotides are TGTGCCAGCAGCTTAGGACGGACTAGCGCGGAGACCCAGTACTTC. It translates to CASSLGRTSAETQYF.

This chain's CDR3 is CASSPATYRVEGGYTF. Here the CDR3 DNA reads TGTGCCAGCTCGCCCGCGACCTACAGGGTTGAGGGAGGCTACACCTTC. V gene TRBV18 combines with J gene TRBJ1-2; perhaps TRBD1 as D (6 bases). From germline, CDR1 is KGHSH and CDR2 LQKENI. The CDR3 extends over 16 amino acids. V dropped 6 bases and J dropped 8 bases, with 25 bases sitting between them.

The genes are TRBV4-2 and TRBJ2-7; D is unclear. Germline lookup yields CDR1 LGHNA and CDR2 YNFKEQ. This CDR3 comprises 16 residues. V was cut by 4 bases and J by 1 base, with 17 bases left in between. This chain's CDR3 is CASSPADTGLSYEQYF. The CDR3 bases are TGTGCCAGCAGCCCAGCTGACACGGGTTTATCCTACGAGCAGTACTTC.

The V call is TRBV7-3, the J call TRBJ2-3, with D perhaps being TRBD1 or TRBD2 (5 bases each). Germline V gene sequence: CDR1 SGHTA, CDR2 FQGTGA. The CDR3 has 15 residues. V lost 3 bases and J lost 3, with 13 bases in between. CDR3 DNA sequence: TGTGCCAGCAGCTTTGGGGGAATTGCGACAGATACGCAGTATTTT. This translates into CASSFGGIATDTQYF.

The CDR3 region is CASSIDGQLRNGYTF. CDR3 DNA: TGTGCCAGTAGTATAGACGGGCAGCTTCGTAATGGCTACACCTTC. The rearrangement joins TRBV19 to TRBJ1-2; unclear D gene. CDR3 length: 15 amino acids. V shed 0 bases and J shed 6 bases, with 14 bases lying between them. Looked up from germline, CDR1 is LNHDA and CDR2 is SQIVND (reference sequence).

The rearrangement links TRBV6-5 to TRBJ2-7; tentative D call: TRBD2 (5 bases). Germline CDR1 and CDR2: MNHEY and SVGAGI. The V gene lost 5 bases and the J gene lost 4 bases, with 18 bases spanning the gap. This CDR3 comprises 15 residues. CDR3 in DNA: TGTGCCAGCAGTGGCGGGTTCTCAGACGTGTACGAGCAGTACTTC. Its translation: CASSGGFSDVYEQYF.

The chain couples TRBV25-1 to TRBJ2-7; D perhaps matches TRBD1 (5 bases). V lost 4 bases to trimming and J lost 1 base, with 11 bases between them. The germline V gene has CDR1 MGHDK and CDR2 SYGVNS. CDR3 length equals 14 residues. CDR3: CASSGAPGSYEQYF. The CDR3 DNA is TGTGCCAGCAGTGGTGCACCAGGGTCCTACGAGCAGTACTTC.

In its sample, this clone was seen a few times. The V and J genes are TRBV7-3 and TRBJ2-7; D tentatively fits TRBD1 or TRBD2 (5 bases each). V gave up 5 bases and J gave up 5 bases, with 13 bases separating them. The CDR3 extends over 13 amino acids. Looked up from germline, CDR1 is SGHTA and CDR2 is FQGTGA. CDR3 region: CASSQTMGDEQYF. In DNA, the CDR3 is TGTGCCAGCAGCCAAACAATGGGGGACGAGCAGTACTTC.

The chain is built from TRBV18 and TRBJ1-3, with D unresolved. The CDR3 runs 16 residues. V dropped 5 bases and J dropped 0 bases, with 14 bases sitting between them. CDR1 is KGHSH, CDR2 LQKENI, per germline. Here the CDR3 DNA reads TGTGCCAGCTCATTACCACATCAGAGCTCTGGAAACACCATATATTTT. Its protein is CASSLPHQSSGNTIYF.

The chain recombines TRBV6-5 with TRBJ1-1, with TRBD1 as a possible D gene (5 bases). The CDR3 runs to 16 residues. From germline, CDR1 is MNHEY and CDR2 SVGAGI. V dropped 2 bases and J dropped 4 bases, with 17 bases sitting between them. CDR3: CASSYQQPGGGTEAFF. CDR3 DNA: TGTGCCAGCAGTTACCAACAACCGGGGGGGGGCACTGAAGCTTTCTTT.

The CDR3 loop is CASSSTPDRGYEQYF. CDR3 in DNA: TGTGCCAGCTCATCCACGCCCGACAGGGGGTACGAGCAGTACTTC. The chain joins TRBV18 to TRBJ2-7, with 9 nucleotides matching TRBD1. J was trimmed by 4 bases and V by 5 bases; bases with no gene match: 9. Per the germline V gene, CDR1 is KGHSH and CDR2 is LQKENI. The CDR3 spans 15 residues. The full variable domain, completed using reference TRBV18 and TRBJ2-7, is NAGVMQNPRHLVRRRGQEARLRCSPMKGHSHVYWYRQLPEEGLKFMVYLQKENIIDESGMPKERFSAEFPKEGPSILRIQQVVRGDSAAYFCASSSTPDRGYEQYFGPGTRLTVT.

The chain employs TRBV7-3 and TRBJ1-2; D gene ambiguous. Trimming pared 1 base from V and 2 bases from J, leaving 11 bases between. From germline, CDR1 is SGHTA and CDR2 FQGTGA. The CDR3 loop spans 15 amino acids. In nucleotides, the CDR3 is TGTGCCAGCAGCTTAAGGTTCGGGGAGAACTATGGCTACACCTTC. It specifies CASSLRFGENYGYTF.

The rearrangement uses TRBV27 and TRBJ2-5, with D perhaps given as TRBD1 or TRBD2 (5 bases each). Germline V lookup: CDR1 MNHEY, CDR2 SMNVEV (reference sequence). The CDR3 extends over 15 amino acids. V was shortened by 2 bases and J by 2 bases, with 12 bases between the two germline ends. CDR3 bases: TGTGCCAGCAGTTTACGGGACGGATTTCAAGAGACCCAGTACTTC. Translation gives CASSLRDGFQETQYF.

The chain has TRBV7-9 and TRBJ2-5; either TRBD1 or TRBD2 may supply D (6 bases each). Germline V gene lookup returns CDR1 SEHNR and CDR2 FQNEAQ (reference sequence). Trimming pared 5 bases from V and 2 bases from J, leaving 15 bases between. This CDR3 has 15 amino acids. CDR3 region: CASSPGRTEQETQYF. DNA for the CDR3: TGTGCCAGCAGCCCGGGGAGGACAGAACAAGAGACCCAGTACTTC.

The J gene is TRBJ1-3, the V gene TRBV19; TRBD1 matches at 7 bases. The germline gives CDR1 LNHDA, CDR2 SQIVND (reference sequence). The CDR3 totals 15 residues. V lost 6 bases to trimming and J lost 1 base; unmatched junction nucleotides: 6. CDR3 sequence reads: CASRVGQLSGNTIYF. The CDR3 DNA reads as TGTGCCAGTAGGGTGGGACAGCTGTCTGGAAACACCATATATTTT.

Concerning this clone itself: This same CDR3 is encoded by further DNA sequences in the sample. The V call is TRBV19, the J call TRBJ2-5, with 8 bases lining up with TRBD2. The V gene end was trimmed by 4 bases and the J gene end by 1 base; junction bases not matched to a gene: 5. CDR1 LNHDA and CDR2 SQIVND come from the germline V gene (reference sequence). There are 15 residues in the CDR3. CDR3 region: CASSTTGGGQETQYF. CDR3 bases: TGTGCCAGTAGTACGACCGGGGGGGGCCAAGAGACCCAGTACTTC.

This clone was seen once. V and J are TRBV29-1 and TRBJ2-1, with a tentative D call TRBD1 (6 bases). Per germline, CDR1 SQVTM and CDR2 ANQGSEA. This CDR3 contains 14 residues. V shed 4 bases and J shed 8 bases, with 18 bases lying between them. The CDR3 protein is CSVGVDRRFDEQFF. The DNA for the CDR3 is TGCAGCGTTGGGGTAGACAGGCGGTTCGATGAGCAGTTCTTC.

This chain uses TRBV29-1 with TRBJ2-3, with TRBD1 as a possible D gene (5 bases). The germline V gene encodes CDR1 SQVTM and CDR2 ANQGSEA. Trimming left V 6 bases short and J 6 bases short, with 13 bases between. This CDR3 comprises 12 residues. Here the CDR3 DNA reads TGCAGCGTGGGGCTGAGAGCGGATACGCAGTATTTT. This gives the protein CSVGLRADTQYF.

V gene TRBV5-6 combines with J gene TRBJ1-1, with D possibly matching TRBD1 (5 bases). The V gene's germline CDR1 is SGHDT and CDR2 YYEEEE. Trimming took off 4 bases at V and 1 base at J, with 14 bases between the two ends. The CDR3 is 15 amino acids. CDR3 amino acids: CASSPLGQPNTEAFF. The CDR3 DNA follows: TGTGCCAGCAGCCCGCTGGGGCAGCCGAACACTGAAGCTTTCTTT.

This chain connects TRBV7-2 to TRBJ2-5, with D unresolved. CDR1 and CDR2 (germline): SGHTA, FQGNSA. Deletions cut 5 bases from V and 8 bases from J, with 18 bases between. CDR3 length equals 14 residues. This CDR3 is CASSPEGLKVTQYF. CDR3 bases: TGTGCCAGCAGCCCAGAAGGCCTAAAGGTTACCCAGTACTTC.

The V call is TRBV5-1, the J call TRBJ1-1; D is unclear. The CDR3 length is 15 residues. V was shortened by 0 bases and J by 1 base, with 10 bases between the two germline ends. Germline CDR1 is SGHRS and CDR2 is YFSETQ. The CDR3 is CASSLEPGGNTEAFF. CDR3 DNA sequence: TGCGCCAGCAGCTTGGAACCGGGCGGGAACACTGAAGCTTTCTTT. Full variable domain (missing parts from reference TRBV5-1 and TRBJ1-1): KAGVTQTPRYLIKTRGQQVTLSCSPISGHRSVSWYQQTPGQGLQFLFEYFSETQRNKGNFPGRFSGRQFSNSRSEMNVSTLELGDSALYLCASSLEPGGNTEAFFGQGTRLTVV.

This chain links TRBV11-2 with TRBJ2-5; perhaps TRBD2 as D (6 bases). The CDR3 has 15 amino acids. The V end was cut by 0 bases, the J end by 4 bases, with 12 bases between. The germline CDR1 and CDR2 sequences are SGHAT and FQNNGV. CDR3 sequence reads: CASSLEGGRVETQYF. The DNA of the CDR3 is TGTGCCAGCAGCTTAGAGGGGGGTAGGGTAGAGACCCAGTACTTC.

The rearrangement joins TRBV5-1 to TRBJ2-6, with D perhaps being TRBD1 or TRBD2 (5 bases each). Germline V gene data show CDR1 as SGHRS and CDR2 as YFSETQ. This CDR3 comprises 17 residues. Between the trimmed V and J ends, which lost 1 base and 0 bases, there was a span of 11 bases. The CDR3 bases are TGCGCCAGCAGCTTGACGGCAGGGAGCTCTGGGGCCAACGTCCTGACTTTC. Translation gives CASSLTAGSSGANVLTF.

This clone has only one observation. This sequence joins TRBV12-5 and TRBJ2-7, with TRBD2 matching 9 bases. CDR3 length: 16 residues. Germline lookup yields CDR1 LGHNT and CDR2 FRNRAP. After removal of 0 bases from V and 3 bases from J, the junction contained 6 bases not matched to a gene. In DNA form, the CDR3 reads TGTGCTAGTGGTTTGGTGGTAGCGGGAGAGAGCTACGAGCAGTACTTC. It yields the protein CASGLVVAGESYEQYF.

The chain couples TRBV6-5 to TRBJ2-2; D may be TRBD2 (6 bases). Between the trimmed V and J ends, which lost 6 bases and 0 bases, there was a span of 8 bases. Germline V gene data show CDR1 as MNHEY and CDR2 as SVGAGI. This CDR3 comprises 14 residues. The CDR3 protein is CASRRLANTGELFF. In nucleotides, the CDR3 is TGTGCCAGCAGGAGACTAGCGAACACCGGGGAGCTGTTTTTT.

This sequence joins TRBV28 and TRBJ2-1; D may be TRBD1 (6 bases). Germline CDR1 MDHEN, CDR2 SYDVKM. V was clipped by 5 bases and J by 6 bases, with 20 bases between them. CDR3 length equals 16 residues. CDR3 nucleotides: TGTGCCAGCAGTAATGGGGCCTGGCAGGGGTTCAATGAGCAGTTCTTC. Residues: CASSNGAWQGFNEQFF.